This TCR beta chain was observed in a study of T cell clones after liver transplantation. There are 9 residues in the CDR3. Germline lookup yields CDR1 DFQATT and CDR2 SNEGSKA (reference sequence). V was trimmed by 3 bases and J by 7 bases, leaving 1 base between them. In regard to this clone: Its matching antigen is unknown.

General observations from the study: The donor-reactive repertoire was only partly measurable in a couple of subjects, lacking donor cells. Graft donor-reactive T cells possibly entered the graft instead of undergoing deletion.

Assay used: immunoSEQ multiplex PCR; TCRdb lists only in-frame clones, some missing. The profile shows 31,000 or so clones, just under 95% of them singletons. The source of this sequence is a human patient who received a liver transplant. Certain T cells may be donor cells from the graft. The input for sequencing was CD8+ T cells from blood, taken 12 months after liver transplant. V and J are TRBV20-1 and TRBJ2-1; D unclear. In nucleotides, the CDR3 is TGCAGTGCTAGTAATGAGCAGTTCTTC. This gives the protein CSASNEQFF.